Here is one T cell receptor (beta chain) with its context. Its antigen is still unknown. No clone much larger than this one lies a single base away; base qualities are absent. TCRbeta CDR3 regions were amplified from genomic DNA using the immunoSEQ Assay, a bias-controlled multiplex PCR. As for the authors' bioinformatics: The number of nucleated cells in each sample was estimated by amplification of reference gene primers within the assay. Sequence reads were collapsed and filtered to measure the absolute abundance of every unique TCRbeta CDR3 rearrangement. For each sample, productive Simpson clonality was calculated as the square root of Simpson's diversity index across productive rearrangements. TCRdb stores this immuneACCESS table with in-frame sequences only. Part of the clones is absent; in the studies checked, under half of the shortfall reflects unresolved V genes, and no reason is known for the rest. V and J calls and clone size are copied from that table; D and trimming were computed from the DNA. The table for this sample lists 100,000 or so clones; 88% of them were counted only once. The ten most abundant clones make up around 6% of the sample.

For CDR1 and CDR2, the germline V gene lists WSHSY and SAAADI. V has 0 bases trimmed and J has 5 bases trimmed; junction bases matching no gene number 8. The cysteine opens and the phenylalanine closes a CDR3 of 16 amino acids. The only DNA kept is the CDR3, 48 bases in frame from the first base. The record originates from a study of blood T cell repertoires in COVID-19 (dated by TCRdb to between 2020 and 2021). Regarding the research as a whole: Samples covering the acute and convalescent phases of COVID-19 were provided by collaborators in the United States, Italy and Spain. The prospective study material was composed of cDNA or gDNA derived from T cells, B-cell-depleted T cells, or PBMCs. The repertoires were released in a freely available public database intended as a resource for research on the immune response to SARS-CoV-2. The sample metadata nearly always contained a de-identified subject ID, COVID-19 status, age in years and sex. The samples were drawn from the first 160 participants of the ongoing ImmuneRACE study and from 1,200 or so subjects provided by 6 global collaborators. Where HLA class I and class II types were available, the types were taken from metadata supplied by the sample provider, not from assay-based typing. Deeply sampled blood TCRbeta repertoires from subjects exposed to, actively infected with, or recovered from COVID-19 were included in the dataset. What the work shows at the level of the full study, not this receptor alone: The amount of clinical and demographic metadata varied by source and participant and was provided uncurated.

Each collaborating institution followed its own protocols to collect whole blood in K2EDTA tubes. For TCRbeta analysis, collaborators shipped samples as frozen whole blood, isolated PBMCs, or DNA extracted from either of those sample types. This receptor was identified in a woman aged 55-75 years with acute or convalescent COVID-19. The rearranged chain carries TRBV10-2 and TRBJ1-2, and 8 junction bases match TRBD1. The material sequenced was peripheral blood. The nucleotides read TGCGCCAGCAGTGAGTCAGGGACAGGAGGTATTTATGGCTACACCTTC. Translated, it gives CASSESGTGGIYGYTF.